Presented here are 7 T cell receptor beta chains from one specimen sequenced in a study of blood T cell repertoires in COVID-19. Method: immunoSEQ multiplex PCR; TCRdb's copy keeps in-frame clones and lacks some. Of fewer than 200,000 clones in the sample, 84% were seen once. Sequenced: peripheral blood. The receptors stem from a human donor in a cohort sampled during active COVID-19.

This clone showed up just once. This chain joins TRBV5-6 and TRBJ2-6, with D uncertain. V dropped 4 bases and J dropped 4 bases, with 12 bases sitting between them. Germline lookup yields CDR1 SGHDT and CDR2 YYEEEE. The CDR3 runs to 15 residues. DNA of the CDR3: TGTGCCAGCAGCCCTCTAGAGGCGGGGGCCAACGTCCTGACTTTC. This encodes CASSPLEAGANVLTF. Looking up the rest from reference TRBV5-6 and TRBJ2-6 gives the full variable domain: DAGVTQSPTHLIKTRGQQVTLRCSPKSGHDTVSWYQQALGQGPQFIFQYYEEEERQRGNFPDRFSGHQFPNYSSELNVNALLLGDSALYLCASSPLEAGANVLTFGAGSRLTVL.

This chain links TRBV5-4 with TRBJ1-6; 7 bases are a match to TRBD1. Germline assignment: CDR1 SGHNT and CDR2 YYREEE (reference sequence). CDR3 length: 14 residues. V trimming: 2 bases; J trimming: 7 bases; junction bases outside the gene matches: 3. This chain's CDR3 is CASSLNRGNSPLHF. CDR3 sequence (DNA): TGTGCCAGCAGCTTAAACAGGGGAAATTCACCCCTCCACTTT.

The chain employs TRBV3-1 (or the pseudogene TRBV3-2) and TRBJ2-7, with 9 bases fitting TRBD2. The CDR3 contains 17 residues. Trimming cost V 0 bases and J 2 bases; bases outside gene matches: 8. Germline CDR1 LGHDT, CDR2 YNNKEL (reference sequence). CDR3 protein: CASSQDLTSGGPYEQYF. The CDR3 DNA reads TGTGCCAGCAGCCAAGATTTGACCAGCGGGGGGCCCTACGAGCAGTACTTC.

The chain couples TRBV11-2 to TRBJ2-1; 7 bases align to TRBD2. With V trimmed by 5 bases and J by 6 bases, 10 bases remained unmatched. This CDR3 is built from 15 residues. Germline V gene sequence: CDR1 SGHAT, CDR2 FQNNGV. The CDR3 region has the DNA TGTGCCAGCAGCGTGGGGCTGTGGGGGGGCAATGAGCAGTTCTTC. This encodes CASSVGLWGGNEQFF.

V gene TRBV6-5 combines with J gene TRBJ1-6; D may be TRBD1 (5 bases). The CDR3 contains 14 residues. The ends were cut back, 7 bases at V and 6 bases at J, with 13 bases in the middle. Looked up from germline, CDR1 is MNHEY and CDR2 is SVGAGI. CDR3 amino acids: CASTRTTRNSPLHF. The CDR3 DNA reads TGTGCCAGCACCCGGACAACCCGTAATTCACCCCTCCACTTT.

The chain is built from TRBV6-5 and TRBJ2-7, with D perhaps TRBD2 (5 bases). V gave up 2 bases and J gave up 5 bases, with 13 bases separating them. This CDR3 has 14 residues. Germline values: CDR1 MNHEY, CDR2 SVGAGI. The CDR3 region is CASSYVEGRDEQYF. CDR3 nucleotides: TGTGCCAGCAGTTACGTTGAGGGTAGGGACGAGCAGTACTTC.

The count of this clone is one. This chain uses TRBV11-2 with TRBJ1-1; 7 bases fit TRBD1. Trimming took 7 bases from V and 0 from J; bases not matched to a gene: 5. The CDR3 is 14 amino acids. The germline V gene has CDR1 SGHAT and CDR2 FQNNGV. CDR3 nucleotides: TGTGCCAGCACAGAGGGGGCCATGAACACTGAAGCTTTCTTT. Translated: CASTEGAMNTEAFF.